These 18 T cell receptor beta chains were all obtained from the same sample, sequenced in a study of T cells after yellow fever vaccination. TCRdb recomputed calls from the 5' RACE reads with MiXCR, one row per CDR3 protein. In the table there are some 340,000 distinct CDR3 sequences, about 4% of which are singletons. The material was PBMCs, obtained 5 days after the yellow fever booster vaccination. The receptors were sampled from a man aged 18 to 30 who received the YFV17D yellow fever vaccine.

The chain has TRBV4-2 and TRBJ1-2; TRBD1 might be the D (5 bases). The CDR3 totals 12 residues. Germline V gene lookup returns CDR1 LGHNA and CDR2 YNFKEQ. The V gene lost 0 bases and the J gene lost 8 bases, with 7 bases spanning the gap. CDR3 protein: CASSQDRVGYTF. The CDR3 region has the DNA TGTGCCAGCAGCCAAGACAGGGTAGGCTACACCTTC.

This clonotype has just a few counts. The chain carries TRBV7-3 and TRBJ2-3; TRBD1 matches 10 bases. This CDR3 is built from 15 residues. Germline V lookup: CDR1 SGHTA, CDR2 FQGTGA. The ends lost 5 bases at V and 5 bases at J; junction bases unmatched: 7. The CDR3 region has the DNA TGTGCCAGCAGCGTGGACAGGGGGTCACAAGATACGCAGTATTTT. It translates to CASSVDRGSQDTQYF.

This clonotype has more than one count but fewer than ten. V and J are TRBV6-6 and TRBJ2-7, with TRBD1 matching over 9 bases. Trimming at V came to 6 bases and at J to 0 bases, leaving 21 bases not matched to a gene. Looked up from germline, CDR1 is MNHNY and CDR2 is SVGAGI (reference sequence). The CDR3 covers 20 residues. The CDR3 DNA follows: TGTGCCAGCAGCGGACCACTCCGGGACAGGGCGACTCGAAGCTCCTACGAGCAGTACTTC. Amino acids: CASSGPLRDRATRSSYEQYF.

This clonotype was observed a few times. The V call is TRBV7-7, the J call TRBJ2-5; D ambiguous. V was cut by 1 base and J by 3 bases, with 12 bases left in between. Germline values: CDR1 SSHAT, CDR2 FNYEAQ (reference sequence). This CDR3 spans 15 amino acids. CDR3 in amino acids: CASSLGVTPKETQYF. CDR3 nucleotide sequence: TGTGCCAGCAGCTTAGGAGTCACGCCGAAAGAGACCCAGTACTTC.

The CDR3 DNA follows: TGTGCCAGCAGCGGGCGACTCCCAGGGCCGGGGCATTATGGCTACACCTTC. The encoded protein is CASSGRLPGPGHYGYTF. This sequence joins TRBV25-1 and TRBJ1-2; a weak D match, TRBD1 (5 bases). Looked up from germline, CDR1 is MGHDK and CDR2 is SYGVNS. Deletions cut 6 bases from V and 5 bases from J, with 25 bases between. There are 17 residues in the CDR3.

This sequence joins TRBV10-3 and TRBJ1-5, with D perhaps matching TRBD1 (5 bases). The CDR3 is made up of 13 amino acids. Germline V gives CDR1 ENHRY, CDR2 SYGVKD. The germline V and J ends were trimmed by 3 bases and 4 bases, with 7 bases remaining between them. CDR3 amino acids: CAISDRANQPQHF. CDR3 nucleotides: TGTGCCATCAGTGACAGGGCAAATCAGCCCCAGCATTTT.

This clonotype was seen at least ten times. This chain uses TRBV7-3 with TRBJ2-1, with 10 bases aligning to TRBD2. Per the germline V gene, CDR1 is SGHTA and CDR2 is FQGTGA. The CDR3 consists of 19 residues. J lost 0 bases, V lost 1 base, and 9 bases had no gene match. CDR3 nucleotides: TGTGCCAGCAGCTTAAGATCGTTAGCGGGGGGACTCTCCTACAATGAGCAGTTCTTC. This gives the protein CASSLRSLAGGLSYNEQFF. The variable domain in full, completed from reference TRBV7-3 and TRBJ2-1, reads GAGVSQTPSNKVTEKGKYVELRCDPISGHTALYWYRQSLGQGPEFLIYFQGTGAADDSGLPNDRFFAVRPEGSVSTLKIQRTERGDSAVYLCASSLRSLAGGLSYNEQFFGPGTRLTVL.

The rearrangement joins TRBV28 to TRBJ1-1, with D maybe TRBD1 (6 bases). V was shortened by 8 bases and J by 0 bases, with 10 bases between the two germline ends. There are 13 residues in the CDR3. In germline, CDR1 is MDHEN, CDR2 SYDVKM. CDR3 bases: TGTGCCAGCCTGGACAGTATGAACACTGAAGCTTTCTTT. Protein: CASLDSMNTEAFF.

This chain uses TRBV27 with TRBJ2-1, with D unclear. Trimming shortened V by 3 bases and J by 0 bases, and 9 bases separated the two germline ends. CDR3 length: 15 amino acids. Germline assignment: CDR1 MNHEY and CDR2 SMNVEV (reference sequence). The CDR3 loop reads CASSFTVSSYNEQFF. Written as DNA, the CDR3 is TGTGCCAGCAGTTTCACTGTGAGCTCCTACAATGAGCAGTTCTTC.

The V call is TRBV10-3, the J call TRBJ2-2; D possibly matches TRBD1 or TRBD2 (5 bases each). CDR1 is ENHRY and CDR2 is SYGVKD in the germline V gene. The germline V and J ends were trimmed by 4 bases and 4 bases, with 13 bases remaining between them. The length of the CDR3 is 15 residues. The CDR3, as DNA: TGTGCCATCAGTGGGGTAAAGGGGAGCACCGGGGAGCTGTTTTTT. Translated: CAISGVKGSTGELFF.

This clonotype was observed many times. The J gene is TRBJ1-4, the V gene TRBV4-3; D remains ambiguous. The CDR3 runs to 15 residues. V was clipped by 0 bases and J by 8 bases, with 13 bases between them. Germline values: CDR1 LGHNA, CDR2 YSLEER. The CDR3 nucleotides read TGCGCCAGCAGCCAAGAAGCGGAGGGATGGGAAAAACTGTTTTTT. Its protein is CASSQEAEGWEKLFF.

This sequence joins TRBV21-1 and TRBJ1-2; the DNA was not used to check the table's D call, TRBD1. TRBV21-1 is designated a pseudogene. The CDR3 runs to 12 residues. CDR3: CASSNRGIGYTF. The DNA of the CDR3 is TGTGCCAGCAGCAACAGGGGTATAGGCTACACCTTC.

The chain carries TRBV7-2 and TRBJ2-7; maybe TRBD1 (5 bases). V lost 1 base to trimming and J lost 4 bases, with 14 bases between them. CDR1 and CDR2 from the germline V gene are SGHTA and FQGNSA. This CDR3 contains 15 residues. CDR3: CASSLDRTQSYEQYF. DNA for the CDR3: TGTGCCAGCAGCTTAGACAGGACACAAAGTTACGAGCAGTACTTC.

A remark on this clonotype: Since a much larger clone is just one base distant, this may be a read error. This chain joins TRBV19 and TRBJ2-7; the D gene is possibly TRBD2 (5 bases). V gave up 7 bases and J gave up 7 bases, with 23 bases separating them. The CDR3 consists of 15 residues. Germline CDR1 LNHDA, CDR2 SQIVND (reference sequence). The CDR3: CASKRDGLRSGEQYV. The CDR3, as DNA: TGTGCCAGTAAGAGGGATGGCCTTCGATCGGGGGAGCAGTACGTC.

There are a few counts of this clonotype. V gene TRBV12-3 or TRBV12-4 combines with J gene TRBJ1-2; 10 bases match TRBD1. The CDR3 extends over 13 amino acids. Trimming at V came to 10 bases and at J to 7 bases, leaving 9 bases not matched to a gene. For the CDR3, the DNA is TGTGCCACCCACCGGGACAGGGGAGGTGGCTACACCTTC. It yields the protein CATHRDRGGGYTF.

The chain recombines TRBV10-2 with TRBJ2-1, with 8 bases fitting TRBD2. The CDR3 has 13 residues. Germline lookup yields CDR1 WSHSY and CDR2 SAAADI. V lost 7 bases to trimming and J lost 6 bases; unmatched junction nucleotides: 5. The CDR3 reads CASKASGPNEQFF. CDR3 DNA sequence: TGCGCCAGCAAGGCTAGCGGGCCCAATGAGCAGTTCTTC.

The chain recombines TRBV7-2 with TRBJ2-5; TRBD2 might be the D (5 bases). The V end was cut by 3 bases, the J end by 0 bases, with 14 bases between. Germline V gene data show CDR1 as SGHTA and CDR2 as FQGNSA. The CDR3 consists of 16 residues. The CDR3 DNA is TGTGCCAGCAGCTTCGGGGTCCCGGGGTACCAAGAGACCCAGTACTTC. Protein: CASSFGVPGYQETQYF.

This clonotype has a handful of counts. The gene calls are TRBV4-3 and TRBJ2-3, with D perhaps TRBD1 (6 bases). V was cut by 4 bases and J by 3 bases, with 11 bases left in between. Germline V lookup: CDR1 LGHNA, CDR2 YSLEER. This CDR3 spans 14 amino acids. DNA for the CDR3: TGCGCCAGCAGCCGAAACAGGGTGACAGATACGCAGTATTTT. Translated, it gives CASSRNRVTDTQYF.